The 20 T cell receptor beta chains listed next were all sequenced from one sample in a study of beta chain features in type 1 diabetes. Sequenced material consisted of expressed TCRB transcripts (all of the isolated RNA was reverse transcribed). The data were produced by immunoSEQ multiplex PCR, yet TCRdb's version contains in-frame clones alone and is incomplete. Of approximately 330,000 clones in the sample, 11% were seen once. The sequenced sample consisted of naive CD4+ T cells from blood. Receptors were obtained from a woman in her 30s in good health.

The chain couples TRBV4-3 to TRBJ2-7; possible D gene TRBD1, 6 bases. Looked up from germline, CDR1 is LGHNA and CDR2 is YSLEER. The CDR3 has 16 amino acids. V was shortened by 4 bases and J by 1 base, with 17 bases between the two germline ends. The CDR3 DNA is TGCGCCAGCAGCCGGGACACTTCTCCCCCTTCCTACGAGCAGTACTTC. It codes for CASSRDTSPPSYEQYF.

This clone appeared once. The CDR3 coding sequence is TGTGCCAGCAGCCCGGGGGGGAGGGAAGCTTTCTTT. Translating gives CASSPGGREAFF. V is TRBV28 and J is TRBJ1-1; D possibly corresponds to TRBD1 (5 bases). V dropped 6 bases and J dropped 8 bases, with 13 bases sitting between them. Germline CDR1 is MDHEN and CDR2 is SYDVKM. The CDR3 length is 12 residues.

This clone was picked up a small number of times. The chain joins TRBV6-5 to TRBJ2-2; 10 bases agree with TRBD1. The CDR3 has 15 amino acids. Per the germline V gene, CDR1 is MNHEY and CDR2 is SVGAGI. V shed 4 bases, J shed 5 bases, and the junction held 4 bases outside the gene matches. CDR3 in amino acids: CASSFDRGLTGELFF. Here the CDR3 DNA reads TGTGCCAGCAGTTTCGACAGGGGGCTGACCGGGGAGCTGTTTTTT.

The rearrangement links TRBV5-1 to TRBJ2-7; TRBD2 is a possible D gene (6 bases). The CDR3 length is 15 residues. The V and J ends lost 4 bases and 1 base respectively, with 15 bases between them. Germline V gene sequence: CDR1 SGHRS, CDR2 YFSETQ. The CDR3 DNA follows: TGCGCCAGCAGCGGCGGGGCAGGGAGTTCCTACGAGCAGTACTTC. This translates into CASSGGAGSSYEQYF.

The chain combines TRBV29-1 with TRBJ2-5, with TRBD2 matching 13 bases. The CDR3 extends over 16 amino acids. The ends lost 3 bases at V and 1 base at J; junction bases unmatched: 5. Germline CDR1 reads SQVTM; CDR2 reads ANQGSEA. The CDR3: CSVEWGTSGIQETQYF. The CDR3 DNA follows: TGCAGCGTTGAGTGGGGGACTAGCGGGATCCAAGAGACCCAGTACTTC. Full variable domain (outside the CDR3, taken from reference TRBV29-1 and TRBJ2-5): SAVISQKPSRDICQRGTSLTIQCQVDSQVTMMFWYRQQPGQSLTLIATANQGSEATYESGFVIDKFPISRPNLTFSTLTVSNMSPEDSSIYLCSVEWGTSGIQETQYFGPGTRLLVL.

This clone showed up just a few times. The genes are TRBV28 and TRBJ2-7; 9 nucleotides agree with TRBD1. There are 14 residues in the CDR3. The ends lost 6 bases at V and 9 bases at J; junction bases unmatched: 12. The germline CDR1 and CDR2 sequences are MDHEN and SYDVKM. CDR3 sequence: CASSPGQGVVGQYF. In DNA form, the CDR3 reads TGTGCCAGCAGCCCGGGACAGGGAGTTGTCGGGCAGTACTTC.

The genes are TRBV7-3 and TRBJ2-3; 10 bases line up with TRBD1. This CDR3 is 16 amino acids long. The germline V gene encodes CDR1 SGHTA and CDR2 FQGTGA. Trimming took 0 bases from V and 4 from J; bases not matched to a gene: 4. CDR3 region: CASSLTGTGVPDTQYF. CDR3 in DNA: TGTGCCAGCAGCTTAACCGGGACAGGGGTGCCAGATACGCAGTATTTT.

This clone appeared a few times. V gene TRBV28 combines with J gene TRBJ2-5; TRBD2 agrees at 13 bases. The CDR3 extends over 16 amino acids. Germline assignment: CDR1 MDHEN and CDR2 SYDVKM. Trimming took 4 bases from V and 5 from J; bases not matched to a gene: 7. CDR3 loop: CASSSSGTSGKETQYF. DNA for the CDR3: TGTGCCAGCAGTTCCTCCGGGACTAGCGGGAAGGAGACCCAGTACTTC.

V gene TRBV5-4 combines with J gene TRBJ2-7, with a weak D call TRBD1 (6 bases). This CDR3 comprises 15 residues. The ends were cut back, 4 bases at V and 0 bases at J, with 14 bases in the middle. CDR1 is SGHNT and CDR2 is YYREEE in the germline V gene (reference sequence). This CDR3 is CASSEGQGNSYEQYF. The CDR3 DNA reads as TGTGCCAGCAGCGAGGGACAAGGAAACTCCTACGAGCAGTACTTC.

This clone was found a few times. The chain uses TRBV7-2 and TRBJ2-7; TRBD2 matches at 10 bases. This CDR3 is 17 amino acids long. CDR1 and CDR2 from the germline V gene are SGHTA and FQGNSA. J lost 2 bases, V lost 3 bases, and 10 bases had no gene match. CDR3 nucleotides: TGTGCCAGCAGCTTTGGGCCTAGCGGGAGAAACCCCTACGAGCAGTACTTC. This translates into CASSFGPSGRNPYEQYF.

This chain connects TRBV4-2 to TRBJ2-1; no clear D gene. The CDR3 is 15 amino acids. The V gene lost 0 bases and the J gene lost 3 bases, with 9 bases spanning the gap. Germline CDR1 is LGHNA and CDR2 is YNFKEQ. The CDR3 region is CASSQDEQYYNEQFF. The CDR3 DNA reads as TGTGCCAGCAGCCAAGATGAACAGTACTACAATGAGCAGTTCTTC.

V usage is TRBV5-4 and J usage is TRBJ2-3; D remains unclear. CDR1 and CDR2 (germline): SGHNT, YYREEE (reference sequence). With 7 bases removed from V and 0 bases from J, the gap between germline ends came to 9 bases. The CDR3 contains 13 residues. The CDR3 region has the DNA TGTGCCAGCGGGCTACCTAGCACAGATACGCAGTATTTT. It specifies CASGLPSTDTQYF.

The table lists this clone with a few counts. V usage is TRBV25-1 and J usage is TRBJ2-7, with 8 bases that match TRBD2. The CDR3 has 15 residues. The V segment lost 0 bases and the J segment 6 bases; nucleotides outside the gene matches: 7. The V gene's germline CDR1 is MGHDK and CDR2 SYGVNS. The CDR3 sequence is CASSEYPGLVSEQYF. CDR3 bases: TGTGCCAGCAGTGAATATCCGGGACTAGTTTCCGAGCAGTACTTC.

This clone was seen a handful of times. The V gene is TRBV6-5, the J gene TRBJ2-7; TRBD2 aligns across 11 bases. Germline assignment: CDR1 MNHEY and CDR2 SVGAGI. The CDR3 extends over 14 amino acids. J was trimmed by 3 bases and V by 7 bases; bases with no gene match: 5. This CDR3 reads CASKGLAGNYEQYF. CDR3 in DNA: TGTGCCAGCAAAGGACTAGCGGGCAACTACGAGCAGTACTTC.

The J gene is TRBJ2-6, the V gene TRBV18; D call uncertain. This CDR3 region has 15 residues. Trimming pared 3 bases from V and 0 bases from J, leaving 6 bases between. In germline, CDR1 is KGHSH, CDR2 LQKENI. The CDR3 is CASSPVSSGANVLTF. The CDR3 bases are TGTGCCAGCTCACCCGTATCCTCTGGGGCCAACGTCCTGACTTTC.

The gene calls are TRBV11-3 and TRBJ2-3; no definite D call. CDR1 and CDR2 from the germline V gene are SGHNT and YENEEA. V gave up 1 base and J gave up 4 bases, with 9 bases separating them. The CDR3 is 14 amino acids. The CDR3, as DNA: TGTGCCAGCAGCTTAGCCCCCGGTCCAGATACGCAGTATTTT. Its translation: CASSLAPGPDTQYF. Full variable domain (remainder filled in from reference TRBV11-3 and TRBJ2-3): EAGVVQSPRYKIIEKKQPVAFWCNPISGHNTLYWYLQNLGQGPELLIRYENEEAVDDSQLPKDRFSAERLKGVDSTLKIQPAELGDSAVYLCASSLAPGPDTQYFGPGTRLTVL.

J is TRBJ2-5 and V is TRBV29-1; TRBD2 matches 7 bases. The J call may be incorrect, as the DNA end agrees better with TRBJ2-7. This CDR3 has 14 amino acids. Germline CDR1 SQVTM, CDR2 ANQGSEA. The DNA of the CDR3 is TGCAGCGTTGCCCCGAGGGAGGCGGGGGACGAGCAGTACTTC. Its translation: CSVAPREAGDEQYF.

This clone was recorded a few times. This chain uses TRBV6-5 with TRBJ2-7; 9 bases fit TRBD1. Germline CDR1 and CDR2: MNHEY and SVGAGI. The CDR3 consists of 15 residues. The ends lost 6 bases at V and 0 bases at J; junction bases unmatched: 6. CDR3 residues: CASSQTTGGSYEQYF. The CDR3 bases are TGTGCCAGCAGCCAAACGACAGGGGGCTCCTACGAGCAGTACTTC.

The V call is TRBV7-9, the J call TRBJ2-1, with a weak D call TRBD2 (5 bases). The V end was cut by 5 bases, the J end by 5 bases, with 13 bases between. The germline V gene has CDR1 SEHNR and CDR2 FQNEAQ (reference sequence). The CDR3 is 14 residues long. CDR3 region: CASSTNGINNEQFF. The CDR3 DNA reads TGTGCCAGCAGCACCAACGGGATTAACAATGAGCAGTTCTTC. Drawing the rest from reference TRBV7-9 and TRBJ2-1, the complete variable domain is DTGVSQNPRHKITKRGQNVTFRCDPISEHNRLYWYRQTLGQGPEFLTYFQNEAQLEKSRLLSDRFSAERPKGSFSTLEIQRTEQGDSAMYLCASSTNGINNEQFFGPGTRLTVL.

V and J are TRBV15 and TRBJ2-2; 10 nucleotides agree with TRBD1. CDR1 is LNHNV and CDR2 is YYDKDF in the germline V gene (reference sequence). J gave up 4 bases and V 4 bases, and 6 bases lay outside the gene matches. This CDR3 region has 16 residues. The chain's CDR3 is CATSTQDRGFTGELFF. In nucleotides, the CDR3 is TGTGCCACCAGCACTCAGGACAGGGGGTTCACCGGGGAGCTGTTTTTT.